The rows below give T cell receptor beta chains drawn from one sample of a study of blood T cell repertoires in COVID-19. Sequencing used immunoSEQ multiplex PCR; TCRdb keeps in-frame clones, though not all of them. The repertoire consists of some 150,000 clones, with 84% occurring once and the leading ten covering approximately 14%. Sequencing was carried out using peripheral blood. These receptors were obtained from a woman in her 70s with COVID-19, enrolled during active disease. Each CDR3 is given with its conserved first and last residue. Each record gives: CDR3 DNA, CDR3 protein, D gene, CDR3 length, clone size, J gene, V gene. A D gene is named only where the DNA matches it firmly. Clone size is not always given. Where it is, it says once, few, many or a class for expanded clones.

TGTGCCAGCAGCTTACATTTAGACAATGAGCAGTTCTTC CASSLHLDNEQFF - 13 - TRBJ2-1 TRBV7-8
TGTGCCAGCCGTTGGACAGGGTCCCCCGGGGAGCTGTTTTTT CASRWTGSPGELFF TRBD1 14 many TRBJ2-2 TRBV2
TGTGCCAGCAGGAGACAGGTAGACTATGGCTACACCTTC CASRRQVDYGYTF - 13 - TRBJ1-2 TRBV2
TGTGCCAGCAGTGGGGCGGAGGGCCAGCCCCAGCATTTT CASSGAEGQPQHF - 13 - TRBJ1-5 TRBV6-6
TGTGCCAGCAACGAAGGAGGACAGGGGAGGATGGAGACCCAGTACTTC CASNEGGQGRMETQYF TRBD1 16 - TRBJ2-5 TRBV14
TGTGCCAGCAGCGTCGTCCCCGGGGGCTACGAGCAGTACTTC CASSVVPGGYEQYF - 14 - TRBJ2-7 TRBV9
TGTGCCAGCAGTTACGTAACAGGATTCACCTACGAGCAGTACTTC CASSYVTGFTYEQYF - 15 - TRBJ2-7 TRBV6-7
TGTGCCAGCAGCTTGGGACGGGTACGGGAGGAAAAACTGTTTTTT CASSLGRVREEKLFF - 15 - TRBJ1-4 TRBV5-5
TGCGCCAGCAGACGACTAGTCGGGCGCTACGAGCAGTACTTC CASRRLVGRYEQYF - 14 - TRBJ2-7 TRBV5-1
TGTGCCAGCCAACGGGCAGGGGCTTACCCCCTCCACTTT CASQRAGAYPLHF - 13 few TRBJ1-6 TRBV6-5
TGCGCCAGCACGACAGACGCGAACACTGAAGCTTTCTTT CASTTDANTEAFF - 13 - TRBJ1-1 TRBV10-2
TGTGCCAGCAGCTCGGGACAGATTAATTCACCCCTCCACTTT CASSSGQINSPLHF TRBD1 14 many TRBJ1-6 TRBV5-8
TGTGCCAGCGCGATGGGACAGGGGGGAAACACCATATATTTT CASAMGQGGNTIYF TRBD1 14 - TRBJ1-3 TRBV6-5
TGTGCCATCAGTGAGACAGTCAATGAGCAGTTCTTC CAISETVNEQFF - 12 - TRBJ2-1 TRBV10-3
TGTGCCAGCAGCGTAGATCCAGGGTTGAACACTGAAGCTTTCTTT CASSVDPGLNTEAFF - 15 - TRBJ1-1 TRBV9
TGTGCCAGTACCTATACCCGGACAGCTAACTATGGCTACACCTTC CASTYTRTANYGYTF - 15 once TRBJ1-2 TRBV19
TGTGCCAGCAGCTTAAGGGGGGGACTAGCAGGAGAGCAGTTCTTC CASSLRGGLAGEQFF TRBD2 15 - TRBJ2-1 TRBV7-8
TGTGCCAGCATTACGATCCCGGGACAGGGGACTGGGGCCAACGTCCTGACTTTC CASITIPGQGTGANVLTF TRBD1 18 - TRBJ2-6 TRBV2
TGTGCCAGCAGTTACTCGACTGGAAGCAATCAGCCCCAGCATTTT CASSYSTGSNQPQHF - 15 few TRBJ1-5 TRBV6-5
TGTGCCAGCAGCTATCCGGGACTAGTGAACAATGAGCAGTTCTTC CASSYPGLVNNEQFF TRBD2 15 - TRBJ2-1 TRBV11-1
TGTGCCAGCAGTTACTCGACAGGGGGCAAGGGGGAGCTGTTTTTT CASSYSTGGKGELFF TRBD1 15 - TRBJ2-2 TRBV6-5
TGTGCCAGCAGTCCGAACAGGGCAGTGAACACTGAAGCTTTCTTT CASSPNRAVNTEAFF - 15 - TRBJ1-1 TRBV27
TGTGCCAGCAGCTTCTTCTCCTACGAGCAGTACTTC CASSFFSYEQYF - 12 - TRBJ2-7 TRBV5-6
TGCGCCAGCAGCTTGGGATCCAGGGCCCAAGAGACCCAGTACTTC CASSLGSRAQETQYF - 15 - TRBJ2-5 TRBV5-1
TGTGCCAGCAGCGTAGTAGAGGGAATAAGTACGGGCTACACCTTC CASSVVEGISTGYTF - 15 - TRBJ1-2 TRBV9
TGTGCCACCCAAGCGGGAATATCGAGTCAGTTCTTC CATQAGISSQFF TRBD2 12 once TRBJ2-1 TRBV27
TGTGCCAGCAGTTTCCAGGGGAGCAATCAGCCCCAGCATTTT CASSFQGSNQPQHF - 14 few TRBJ1-5 TRBV6-5
TGTGCCAGCTCACGACAGAGAGAGACCCAGTACTTC CASSRQRETQYF - 12 - TRBJ2-5 TRBV18
TGCGCCAGCAGCTCCTACACAGATACGCAGTATTTT CASSSYTDTQYF - 12 - TRBJ2-3 TRBV5-1
TGTGCCAGTCGTGGGGCGGCTAACACTGAAGCTTTCTTT CASRGAANTEAFF - 13 - TRBJ1-1 TRBV6-5
TGCGCCAGCAGTCCGGACATCCAAGAGACCCAGTACTTC CASSPDIQETQYF - 13 - TRBJ2-5 TRBV5-1
TGTGCCAGCAGTTACTCGAACCCAGGGGACCCCTATGGCTACACCTTC CASSYSNPGDPYGYTF - 16 few TRBJ1-2 TRBV6-2/TRBV6-3
TGTGCCAGCACCACCTACGACACAGGGGGTGATGAAAAACTGTTTTTT CASTTYDTGGDEKLFF TRBD1 16 few TRBJ1-4 TRBV27
TGTGCCAGCCTTAAACCGGGTTTCGAAGCTTTCTTT CASLKPGFEAFF - 12 - TRBJ1-1 TRBV6-5
TGTGCTAGTGCATTCCCGGGACTAGCGTCCTCCGGGGAGCTGTTTTTT CASAFPGLASSGELFF TRBD2 16 - TRBJ2-2 TRBV12-5
TGTGCCAGCAGTTTAATTGACGCGGGGTCGGAAAAACTGTTTTTT CASSLIDAGSEKLFF - 15 - TRBJ1-4 TRBV28
TGTGCCAGCAGTCCCTTGGGACAGGGGGCCCTATATACGCAGTATTTT CASSPLGQGALYTQYF TRBD1 16 once TRBJ2-3 TRBV27
TGTGCCAGCGCGGCTGAGGGTTACCAGTACTTC CASAAEGYQYF - 11 - TRBJ2-7 TRBV18
TGTGCCGGCTTCGGAGGGACAGCCAGCCAAAATAATTCACCCCTCCACTTT CAGFGGTASQNNSPLHF TRBD1 17 few TRBJ1-6 TRBV19
TGTGCCAGCAGCTCTGGGACTAGCCCCACAGATACGCAGTATTTT CASSSGTSPTDTQYF TRBD2 15 - TRBJ2-3 TRBV9
TGTGCCAGCAGTGTGTATTTGAGCGAGGGCTACACCTTC CASSVYLSEGYTF - 13 - TRBJ1-2 TRBV2
TGTGCCAGCAGCTTAGAGACTATCACCGGGGAGCTGTTTTTT CASSLETITGELFF - 14 - TRBJ2-2 TRBV7-2
TGTGCCAGCAGCCCCCAGGGGGCCAACTCTGGAAACACCATATATTTT CASSPQGANSGNTIYF TRBD1 16 - TRBJ1-3 TRBV7-2
TGCGCCAGCAGCTTGGCACGGGCGGGAGGGCAAGAGACCCAGTACTTC CASSLARAGGQETQYF TRBD2 16 once TRBJ2-5 TRBV5-1
TGCGCCAGCAGCCAGGGCTTACGCTCCTACAATGAGCAGTTCTTC CASSQGLRSYNEQFF - 15 - TRBJ2-1 TRBV5-1
TGTGCTAGTGGTTTTTCAGGGGTAGGTTGGCAGTTCTTC CASGFSGVGWQFF - 13 few TRBJ2-1 TRBV12-5
TGTGCCAGCTCACCTACGGGGGTTACTGAAGCTTTCTTT CASSPTGVTEAFF - 13 - TRBJ1-1 TRBV18
TGTGCCAGCAGCCGAGGACAGGGGAATTATGGCTACACCTTC CASSRGQGNYGYTF TRBD1 14 - TRBJ1-2 TRBV3-1/TRBV3-2
TGTGCCAGCAGAGGCGGAAAGGTCTCCTATAATTCACCCCTCCACTTT CASRGGKVSYNSPLHF - 16 - TRBJ1-6 TRBV2
TGTGCCAGCAGTCCGGGACTAGCGGGAGGCAATGAGCAGTTCTTC CASSPGLAGGNEQFF TRBD2 15 once TRBJ2-1 TRBV6-2/TRBV6-3